The next 9 T cell receptor beta chains were all read from a single sample in a study of identical twins. TCRdb processed the 5' RACE reads anew with MiXCR; each CDR3 protein has one entry. The table has around 140,000 distinct CDR3 sequences, under 4.5% seen once. Specimen: memory T cells sorted from blood. These TCRs come from a man younger than 35 in good health.

This clonotype was found many times. Its ends do not fully match the called genes, so a read error is possible. The rearrangement links TRBV29-1 to TRBJ1-3; D is ambiguous. The CDR3 has 11 residues. Per the germline V gene, CDR1 is SQVTM and CDR2 is ANQGSEA. The CDR3 DNA follows: TGCAGCGTGCTATCTGAAAACACCATATATTTT. This translates into CSVLSENTIYF.

This clonotype was seen many times. The chain uses TRBV21-1 and TRBJ2-3; the D call in the table, TRBD1, was not verified against the DNA. TRBV21-1 is a pseudogene segment. The CDR3 consists of 18 residues. CDR3 protein: CAYLFCWDTKTLTDTQYF. CDR3 nucleotide sequence: TGTGCCTACTTGTTCTGTTGGGACACCAAAACCCTCACAGATACGCAGTATTTT.

This clonotype was observed at least ten times. This chain links TRBV29-1 with TRBJ2-2; the match to TRBD1 covers 11 bases. Germline V gene data show CDR1 as SQVTM and CDR2 as ANQGSEA. After removal of 1 base from V and 0 bases from J, the junction contained 1 base not matched to a gene. This CDR3 has 16 amino acids. The CDR3 region is CSVEGTGGANTGELFF. Written as DNA, the CDR3 is TGCAGCGTTGAAGGGACAGGGGGCGCGAACACCGGGGAGCTGTTTTTT.

This clonotype was detected many times. The J gene is TRBJ1-2, the V gene TRBV30; D is ambiguous. Trimming stripped 4 bases from V and 1 base from J, with 7 bases between. This CDR3 region has 12 residues. Germline CDR1 reads GTSNPN; CDR2 reads SVGIG (reference sequence). The CDR3 DNA reads as TGTGCCTGGAATGGGGATAACTATGGCTACACCTTC. This codes for CAWNGDNYGYTF.

Ten or more counts support this clonotype. The rearrangement uses TRBV28 and TRBJ2-7, with 14 nucleotides matching TRBD2. Germline CDR1 reads MDHEN; CDR2 reads SYDVKM. The V and J ends lost 6 bases and 2 bases, in that order; junction bases with no gene match: 3. The CDR3 has 15 amino acids. In nucleotides, the CDR3 is TGTGCCAGCAGACTGACTAGCGGGAGGGCCTACGAGCAGTACTTC. The encoded protein is CASRLTSGRAYEQYF. Using reference TRBV28 and TRBJ2-7 for the parts outside the CDR3, the full variable domain is DVKVTQSSRYLVKRTGEKVFLECVQDMDHENMFWYRQDPGLGLRLIYFSYDVKMKEKGDIPEGYSVSREKKERFSLILESASTNQTSMYLCASRLTSGRAYEQYFGPGTRLTVT.

This clonotype was seen more than once but under ten times. The CDR3 nucleotides are TGTGCCTGGAGTGTACTGGGAAACTCCAATGAGCAGTTCTTC. Translated: CAWSVLGNSNEQFF. The J gene is TRBJ2-1, the V gene TRBV30; D is undetermined. Germline V gene data show CDR1 as GTSNPN and CDR2 as SVGIG (reference sequence). V lost 0 bases, J lost 6 bases, and 12 bases lay in between. This CDR3 is built from 14 residues.

This clonotype was recorded at least ten times. This chain uses TRBV10-1 with TRBJ2-2; D remains unclear. There are 13 residues in the CDR3. The V end lost 5 bases, the J end lost 6 bases, and 10 bases lay between the germline ends. The germline V gene encodes CDR1 WNHNN and CDR2 SYGVQD (reference sequence). In DNA, the CDR3 is TGCGCCAGCAGTCGCCGACCGTCCGGGGAGCTGTTTTTT. Its translation is CASSRRPSGELFF.

At least ten counts were recorded for this clonotype. The V call is TRBV29-1, the J call TRBJ2-6; TRBD1 might be the D (5 bases). The CDR3 spans 13 residues. CDR1 and CDR2 from the germline V gene are SQVTM and ANQGSEA. V gave up 7 bases and J gave up 4 bases, with 11 bases separating them. CDR3 residues: CSGRVDGANVLTF. The CDR3 nucleotides read TGCAGCGGCAGGGTTGACGGGGCCAACGTCCTGACTTTC.

This clonotype occurred many times. V usage is TRBV2 and J usage is TRBJ1-2, with a weak D call TRBD1 (5 bases). Per germline, CDR1 SNHLY and CDR2 FYNNEI. Trimming left V 2 bases short and J 7 bases short, with 14 bases between. The CDR3 has 14 amino acids. Written as DNA, the CDR3 is TGTGCCAGCAGTGAATCTCCCAGGGTGGGTGGCTACACCTTC. Encoded protein: CASSESPRVGGYTF.